One and the same sample provided the 5 T cell receptor beta chains below, sequenced in a study of T-cell memory formation after mild COVID-19. TCRdb processed the 5' RACE reads anew with MiXCR; each CDR3 protein has one entry. The sample contains a few hundred thousand distinct CDR3 sequences, about 17% of which appear only once. The specimen was PBMCs or a T cell subset sorted from them (not recorded which). These TCRs come from a man younger than 30 who had mild COVID-19 (a few samples of this study predate the infection). Cell type and time point are not known.

The chain uses TRBV9 and TRBJ2-3; the match to TRBD1 covers 7 bases. The V gene end was trimmed by 3 bases and the J gene end by 4 bases; junction bases not matched to a gene: 8. There are 15 residues in the CDR3. The germline gives CDR1 SGDLS, CDR2 YYNGEE. Here the CDR3 DNA reads TGTGCCAGCAGCGACAGGGGCGTGTTATCAGATACGCAGTATTTT. Translating it yields CASSDRGVLSDTQYF.

This clonotype was detected a few times. The rearrangement joins TRBV29-1 to TRBJ2-3; TRBD1 is a possible D gene (6 bases). V shed 4 bases and J shed 6 bases, with 14 bases lying between them. Germline lookup yields CDR1 SQVTM and CDR2 ANQGSEA. The CDR3 length is 13 residues. The CDR3 reads CSVVKAGADTQYF. Written as DNA, the CDR3 is TGCAGCGTTGTGAAGGCAGGGGCGGATACGCAGTATTTT.

In its sample, this clonotype was seen a few times. A read error may account for a junction end that differs from germline. The V gene is TRBV28, the J gene TRBJ1-6, with a tentative D call TRBD1 (6 bases). CDR1 is MDHEN, CDR2 SYDVKM, per germline. This CDR3 comprises 15 residues. CDR3 nucleotides: TGTGCCAGCACCTTCGGGACACCCGATAATTCGCCCCTCCACTTT. This codes for CASTFGTPDNSPLHF.

The rearrangement joins TRBV9 to TRBJ2-3, with D tentatively TRBD2 (7 bases). Germline V gives CDR1 SGDLS, CDR2 YYNGEE. V dropped 2 bases and J dropped 1 base, with 11 bases sitting between them. The CDR3 spans 15 residues. CDR3 DNA: TGTGCCAGCAGCGTGGCGGGGGCTGGCACAGATACGCAGTATTTT. It translates to CASSVAGAGTDTQYF.

The chain recombines TRBV28 with TRBJ1-5, with D unresolved. V was trimmed by 8 bases and J by 5 bases, leaving 13 bases between them. Germline V lookup: CDR1 MDHEN, CDR2 SYDVKM. This CDR3 contains 13 residues. This chain's CDR3 is CASGFASHQPQHF. CDR3 DNA: TGTGCCAGCGGCTTTGCCAGCCATCAGCCCCAGCATTTT.